This is a list of T cell receptor beta chains from one sample in a study of blood T cell repertoires in COVID-19. Measured with immunoSEQ multiplex PCR; TCRdb has only the in-frame clones, and not every one. The sample yields about 180,000 clones, more than 85% seen once. The sequencing input was peripheral blood. All receptors come from a woman aged 30 to 39 with active or convalescent COVID-19. Each CDR3 is given with its conserved first and last residue. The D gene is left open where the match is weak. For some rows the clone size is stated as once, few or many, or as a class when expanded; others skip it.

d_gene	j_gene	v_gene	abundance	CDR3aa	CDR3nt
-	TRBJ2-3	TRBV15	-	CATSKPAGTDTQYF	TGTGCCACCAGTAAGCCAGCGGGCACAGATACGCAGTATTTT
TRBD1	TRBJ2-7	TRBV18	-	CASSPLGQGTYEQYF	TGTGCCAGCTCACCACTCGGACAGGGAACCTACGAGCAGTACTTC
-	TRBJ2-1	TRBV19	-	CASTIDAGYFNEQFF	TGTGCCAGTACCATAGATGCGGGATATTTCAATGAGCAGTTCTTC
TRBD1	TRBJ1-4	TRBV5-6	once	CASSSTGATNEKLFF	TGTGCCAGCAGCTCTACAGGGGCAACTAATGAAAAACTGTTTTTT
TRBD1	TRBJ1-1	TRBV27	-	CASRSTGTGLNTEAFF	TGTGCCAGCAGATCAACCGGGACAGGGTTGAACACTGAAGCTTTCTTT
-	TRBJ1-1	TRBV28	-	CASRYGTVNTEAFF	TGTGCCAGCAGATACGGGACTGTGAACACTGAAGCTTTCTTT
TRBD1	TRBJ2-7	TRBV5-6	-	CASSLEGALGSSYEQYF	TGTGCCAGCAGCTTGGAGGGGGCCCTGGGAAGCTCCTACGAGCAGTACTTC
TRBD2	TRBJ2-1	TRBV18	-	CASSRPLAGGDNEQFF	TGTGCCAGCTCACGACCCCTAGCGGGAGGGGACAATGAGCAGTTCTTC
TRBD2	TRBJ2-2	TRBV4-2	once	CASSQDPGLAENTGELFF	TGTGCCAGCAGCCAAGATCCGGGACTAGCGGAGAACACCGGGGAGCTGTTTTTT
-	TRBJ2-2	TRBV18	-	CASSPGSSRVSGELFF	TGTGCCAGCTCACCGGGTAGCAGTAGAGTTTCCGGGGAGCTGTTTTTT
TRBD1	TRBJ1-1	TRBV28	-	CASSPLYSDRELGAFF	TGTGCCAGCAGCCCTCTTTACTCGGACAGGGAGTTAGGAGCTTTCTTT
-	TRBJ2-7	TRBV29-1	-	CSVVDRHSSYEQYF	TGCAGCGTTGTTGACCGCCACAGCTCCTACGAGCAGTACTTC
TRBD2	TRBJ2-3	TRBV5-1	-	CASSLRIAGGLASTDTQYF	TGCGCCAGCAGCTTACGAATAGCGGGAGGTCTCGCTAGCACAGATACGCAGTATTTT
-	TRBJ1-2	TRBV19	-	CASSIGGGGSHGYTF	TGTGCCAGTAGTATAGGGGGGGGCGGGTCACATGGCTACACCTTC
TRBD2	TRBJ2-7	TRBV11-3	-	CASSSLGGTTYEQYF	TGTGCCAGCAGCTCCCTCGGTGGGACTACCTACGAGCAGTACTTC
-	TRBJ1-3	TRBV6-5	-	CASRRGQTSGNTIYF	TGTGCCAGCAGGCGAGGACAGACCTCTGGAAACACCATATATTTT
-	TRBJ1-4	TRBV12-5	-	CASGLSREKLFF	TGTGCTAGTGGTTTGTCTAGGGAAAAACTGTTTTTT
-	TRBJ2-2	TRBV18	once	CASSTTGISNTGELFF	TGTGCCAGCTCTACGACAGGCATTTCGAACACCGGGGAGCTGTTTTTT
-	TRBJ1-5	TRBV6-6	-	CASSYMASQAQHF	TGTGCCAGCAGTTACATGGCCAGTCAAGCCCAGCATTTT
-	TRBJ1-4	TRBV18	-	CASSPANPGDNEKLFF	TGTGCCAGCTCACCAGCGAATCCGGGGGATAATGAAAAACTGTTTTTT
-	TRBJ1-6	TRBV11-2	-	CASSLKEGTYSPLHF	TGTGCCAGCAGCTTAAAGGAGGGGACCTATTCACCCCTCCACTTT